The clone carrying this T cell receptor beta chain was seen more than once but under ten times. As yet, its antigen is unknown. V gave up 7 bases and J gave up 1 base; unmatched junction bases: 5. The V gene's germline CDR1 is MRHNA and CDR2 SNTAGT. The CDR3 consists of 14 residues. The sample is drawn from a study of response to subunit inactivated influenza vaccine. Study findings and constraints: The authors put forward the suggestion that each seasonal influenza vaccination may bring in only a limited number of new T cells.

In TCRdb, the RT-PCR reads were re-called with MiXCR into one record per CDR3 protein. The sample records approximately 530,000 distinct CDR3 sequences, under 15% being singletons. The specimen was PBMCs from blood, collected roughly 6 weeks after vaccination. This sequence joins TRBV6-4 and TRBJ1-1; 8 nucleotides match TRBD1. This sequence originates from a man aged 45 to 65 who received an inactivated influenza vaccine. The CDR3, as DNA: TGTGCCAGCACCAGCGGACAGGGGAACACTGAAGCTTTCTTT. Residues: CASTSGQGNTEAFF.